The next 8 T cell receptor beta chains were all read from a single sample in a study of T cell repertoires in cytomegalovirus infection. TCRdb re-called the reads with MiXCR, one entry per CDR3 protein. The table includes about 890,000 distinct CDR3 sequences, roughly 30% detected once. Their antigen targets remain unknown. Source: cultured CD8+ T cells from PBMCs, taken from culture after CMV antigen stimulation. The receptors here all came from a human donor in good health (CMV status not recorded). Some clones in this sample may be carry-over from other donors' samples.

This clonotype was seen at least ten times. The chain links TRBV6-5 to TRBJ1-1; TRBD1 matches 9 bases. Per germline, CDR1 MNHEY and CDR2 SVGAGI. The ends lost 0 bases at V and 0 bases at J; junction bases unmatched: 11. CDR3 length: 19 amino acids. CDR3 residues: CASSYSSEGTGPMNTEAFF. The CDR3 DNA reads as TGTGCCAGCAGTTACTCGTCGGAAGGGACAGGGCCCATGAACACTGAAGCTTTCTTT.

This clonotype turned up a few times. The chain employs TRBV19 and TRBJ1-2, with 10 positions matching TRBD1. Germline V gene data show CDR1 as LNHDA and CDR2 as SQIVND (reference sequence). The trim removed 5 bases at V and 4 bases at J, leaving 4 bases unmatched. The length of the CDR3 is 14 residues. CDR3 DNA sequence: TGTGCCAGTAGTGCCGGGACAGGGGTCTATGGCTACACCTTC. Amino acid sequence: CASSAGTGVYGYTF.

This clonotype was counted a few times. The chain is built from TRBV2 and TRBJ2-1; 10 nucleotides align to TRBD2. V dropped 6 bases and J dropped 6; count of bases not matched to a gene: 8. Germline values: CDR1 SNHLY, CDR2 FYNNEI. The CDR3 contains 15 residues. This chain's CDR3 is CASSRGLADFNEQFF. In DNA, the CDR3 is TGTGCCAGCAGCAGAGGACTAGCGGATTTCAATGAGCAGTTCTTC.

This clonotype was counted a few times. The chain employs TRBV12-3 or TRBV12-4 and TRBJ1-1, with 7 nucleotides matching TRBD1. Trimming at V came to 4 bases and at J to 7 bases, leaving 3 bases not matched to a gene. The CDR3 totals 12 residues. For the CDR3, the DNA is TGTGCCAGCAGTTGGACAGGAATTGAAGCTTTCTTT. Translation: CASSWTGIEAFF.

A word on this clonotype: This may be a read error: a much more frequent sequence differs by one nucleotide. The chain links TRBV6-2 or TRBV6-3 to TRBJ2-2; D possibly corresponds to TRBD2 (6 bases). The CDR3 has 16 amino acids. Germline V gives CDR1 MNHEY, CDR2 SVGEGT. The V gene lost 8 bases and the J gene lost 0 bases, with 16 bases spanning the gap. CDR3: CASAPETRSNTGELFF. For the CDR3, the DNA is TGTGCCAGCGCCCCCGAGACTAGATCGAACACCGGGGAGCTGTTTTTT.

The chain joins TRBV7-6 to TRBJ2-4; 8 nucleotides align to TRBD1. There are 15 residues in the CDR3. CDR1 and CDR2 from the germline V gene are SGHVS and FNYEAQ. With V trimmed by 6 bases and J by 5 bases, 9 bases remained unmatched. Written as DNA, the CDR3 is TGTGCCAGCAGTCAAGAAACAGGGGGGCAAAACATTCAGTACTTC. Translation gives CASSQETGGQNIQYF.

This clonotype occurred a few times. The chain joins TRBV29-1 to TRBJ1-2; TRBD1 is a possible D gene (5 bases). In germline, CDR1 is SQVTM, CDR2 ANQGSEA. V dropped 0 bases and J dropped 4 bases, with 12 bases sitting between them. The CDR3 extends over 14 amino acids. The CDR3 nucleotides are TGCAGCGTTGAAGACAGGGAGGGAAGCTATGGCTACACCTTC. Protein sequence: CSVEDREGSYGYTF.

The genes are TRBV20-1 and TRBJ1-5, with D possibly TRBD1 on 6 matching bases. CDR3 length: 14 amino acids. CDR1 and CDR2 from the germline V gene are DFQATT and SNEGSKA (reference sequence). Trimming removed 6 bases at V and 6 bases at J, with 18 bases between. The CDR3 reads CSAKRMGARQPQHF. CDR3 bases: TGCAGTGCCAAAAGGATGGGGGCTCGTCAGCCCCAGCATTTT.